This T cell receptor beta chain was recorded in a study of OX40 agonist ivuxolimab in advanced cancers. The repertoire was sequenced with immunoSEQ multiplex PCR; TCRdb's copy has only in-frame clones and lacks some. Of approximately 60,000 clones detected, approximately 80% appear once; the ten largest clones hold approximately 6%. This specimen was CD4+ or CD8+ T cells sorted from blood, taken in a trial of the OX40 agonist ivuxolimab. This TCR derives from an adult with an advanced solid tumor such as melanoma, head and neck, liver or kidney cancer.

CDR3 loop: CASSSGPMGTEAFF. The DNA of the CDR3 is TGCGCCAGCAGCTCCGGCCCAATGGGGACTGAAGCTTTCTTT. This chain links TRBV5-1 with TRBJ1-1; D is unresolved. With 3 bases removed from V and 5 bases from J, the gap between germline ends came to 14 bases. Looked up from germline, CDR1 is SGHRS and CDR2 is YFSETQ. The CDR3 covers 14 residues.